This T cell receptor beta chain originates from a study of OX40 agonist ivuxolimab in advanced cancers. On the study more broadly: Administration of intravenous ivuxolimab to patients occurred every 2 weeks at 0.01 to 10 mg/kg.

Sequenced by immunoSEQ multiplex PCR; TCRdb stores in-frame clones only, minus some. The sample yields 20,000 to 25,000 clones, roughly four fifths seen once. This clone was detected many times. The CDR3 contains 13 residues. Germline CDR1 and CDR2: MNHEY and SMNVEV (reference sequence). V shed 10 bases, J shed 5 bases, and the junction held 9 bases outside the gene matches. The source was CD4+ or CD8+ T cells sorted from blood, collected in a trial of the OX40 agonist ivuxolimab. This TCR derives from an adult with an advanced solid tumor such as melanoma, head and neck, liver or kidney cancer. The rearrangement uses TRBV27 and TRBJ2-7; the match to TRBD2 covers 9 bases. CDR3 DNA sequence: TGTGCCACCAGCGGGACTAGCTCGGACGAGCAGTACTTC. This gives the protein CATSGTSSDEQYF.